The rows below give T cell receptor beta chains drawn from one sample of a study of vaccination and CD4 T cells after COVID-19. Their antigens remain unidentified. TCRdb re-called the PCR reads with MiXCR, one entry per CDR3 protein. This table has 20,000 to 25,000 distinct CDR3 sequences, 40% to 50% appearing once. Sequenced material: CD4+ T cells from blood, cultured in vitro. The receptors come from a human donor who had recovered from COVID-19. Both conserved end residues are part of each CDR3. The order of the fields is J gene, V gene, CDR3 protein.

J: TRBJ2-3; V: TRBV5-4; CDR3: CASSLRLAGDTDTQYF
J: TRBJ1-5; V: TRBV28; CDR3: CASSLLQGGQPQHF
J: TRBJ2-7; V: TRBV12-3/TRBV12-4; CDR3: CASSFLAGKTYEQYF
J: TRBJ1-2; V: TRBV24-1; CDR3: CATSDPGQTQGYTF
J: TRBJ2-4; V: TRBV6-1; CDR3: CASSEGSAGGNIQYF
J: TRBJ2-5; V: TRBV12-3/TRBV12-4; CDR3: CASSLEKTQYF
J: TRBJ2-3; V: TRBV20-1; CDR3: CSVPDSTNTQYF
J: TRBJ1-5; V: TRBV10-3; CDR3: CAISAGTGSNQPQHF
J: TRBJ2-7; V: TRBV19; CDR3: CASSTIAGGSSYEQYF
J: TRBJ2-1; V: TRBV5-8; CDR3: CASSSVAGVKYNEQFF
J: TRBJ1-1; V: TRBV11-2; CDR3: CASSSPWGLNTEAFF
J: TRBJ2-5; V: TRBV7-9; CDR3: CASSYGLVVETQYF
J: TRBJ2-7; V: TRBV12-3/TRBV12-4; CDR3: CASSSGTRSYEQYF
J: TRBJ1-4; V: TRBV28; CDR3: CASSFYRATNEKLFF
J: TRBJ2-1; V: TRBV24-1; CDR3: CATSDAAGGRPNEQFF
J: TRBJ2-7; V: TRBV4-1; CDR3: CASSPGGLAGNYEQYF
J: TRBJ2-2; V: TRBV2; CDR3: CASSETGTANTGELFF
J: TRBJ2-2; V: TRBV5-5; CDR3: CASSWRYSGIAGELFF
J: TRBJ2-5; V: TRBV20-1; CDR3: CSARGGGGKETQYF
J: TRBJ1-2; V: TRBV6-2/TRBV6-3; CDR3: CASKVGGSPGYTF
J: TRBJ1-2; V: TRBV6-1; CDR3: CASSEIGGNYGYTF
J: TRBJ2-7; V: TRBV6-1; CDR3: CASTPGGGRSYEQYF
J: TRBJ1-5; V: TRBV29-1; CDR3: CGAVTGISNQPQHF
J: TRBJ1-5; V: TRBV5-1; CDR3: CASSPAGGNQPQHF
J: TRBJ2-2; V: TRBV7-6; CDR3: CASSWDRITGELFF
J: TRBJ1-2; V: TRBV7-2; CDR3: CASSLDLSNGYTF
J: TRBJ1-2; V: TRBV20-1; CDR3: CSANRDSYSYGYTF
J: TRBJ2-4; V: TRBV6-1; CDR3: CASSQHGGSKNIQYF
J: TRBJ2-7; V: TRBV7-9; CDR3: CASSLEAGGASYEQYF
J: TRBJ1-5; V: TRBV7-3; CDR3: CASSSDPPASKWTGPGGNQPQHF
J: TRBJ1-1; V: TRBV4-2; CDR3: CASSQGFGENTEAFF
J: TRBJ2-3; V: TRBV7-8; CDR3: CASSPSRAGGTDTQYF
J: TRBJ1-5; V: TRBV25-1; CDR3: CASRDSLGNQPQHF
J: TRBJ2-1; V: TRBV27; CDR3: CASSLGRSSYNEQFF
J: TRBJ1-6; V: TRBV7-3; CDR3: CASSSGPAATSPLHF
J: TRBJ1-5; V: TRBV27; CDR3: CASSPATTGYNQPQHF
J: .; V: TRBV6-1; CDR3: CASSERTGGGEQYF
J: TRBJ2-4; V: TRBV12-3/TRBV12-4; CDR3: CASSRWAKNIQYF
J: TRBJ2-2; V: TRBV7-2; CDR3: CASSGRLRANTGELFF
J: TRBJ2-7; V: TRBV7-2; CDR3: CASSSPRVWKEQYF
J: TRBJ2-5; V: TRBV6-1; CDR3: CASSGDRGETQYF
J: TRBJ1-1; V: TRBV20-1; CDR3: CSARVNLNTEAFF
J: TRBJ1-5; V: TRBV6-1; CDR3: CASSWSQGFNQPQHF
J: TRBJ1-5; V: TRBV9; CDR3: CASSVGPNQPQHF
J: TRBJ2-1; V: TRBV5-4; CDR3: CASSSPSGGSYNEQFF
J: TRBJ1-5; V: TRBV6-1; CDR3: CASSNQGVYQPQHF
J: TRBJ2-7; V: TRBV7-9; CDR3: CASSSLRNYEQYF
J: TRBJ1-1; V: TRBV7-2; CDR3: CASSLAVRRDAFF